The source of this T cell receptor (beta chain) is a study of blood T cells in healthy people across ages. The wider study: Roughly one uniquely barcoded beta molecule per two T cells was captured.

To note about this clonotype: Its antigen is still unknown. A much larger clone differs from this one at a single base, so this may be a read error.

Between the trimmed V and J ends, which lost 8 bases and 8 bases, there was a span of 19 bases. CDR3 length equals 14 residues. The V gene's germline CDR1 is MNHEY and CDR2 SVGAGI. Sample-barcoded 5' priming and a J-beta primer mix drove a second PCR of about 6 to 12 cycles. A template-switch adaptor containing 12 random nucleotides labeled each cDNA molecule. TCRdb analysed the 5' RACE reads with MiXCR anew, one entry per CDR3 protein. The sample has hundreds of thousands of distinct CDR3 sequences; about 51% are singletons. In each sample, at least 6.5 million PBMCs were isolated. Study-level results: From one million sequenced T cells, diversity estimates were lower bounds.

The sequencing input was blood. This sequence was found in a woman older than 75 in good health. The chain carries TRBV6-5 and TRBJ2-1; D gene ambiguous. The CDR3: CASGDSNRMYEQFF. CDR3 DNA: TGTGCCAGCGGTGACTCGAATAGGATGTATGAGCAGTTCTTC.